This TCR beta chain was retrieved from a study of blood T cells in healthy people across ages. Broader study findings: Naive T cell percentage and TCR beta diversity correlated strongly. Estimated diversity across one million T cells was deemed an underestimate.

There are a few counts of this clonotype. Its antigen remains unidentified. It was with a sample-barcoded 5' primer and a J-beta primer mix that a second PCR of about 6 to 12 cycles was run. TCRdb passed the 5' RACE reads through MiXCR, listing each CDR3 protein once. The sample carries about 1.1 million distinct CDR3 sequences, 35% to 40% recorded once. Germline assignment: CDR1 SGHDN and CDR2 FVKESK. There are 14 residues in the CDR3. Losses at the gene ends were 7 bases for V and 1 base for J; bases not matched to a gene: 3. The amount of total RNA extracted per sample was at least 5.5 micrograms. The specimen sequenced was blood. The gene calls are TRBV14 and TRBJ1-1; 10 bases line up with TRBD1. This TCR came from a man aged 18 to 30 in good health. For the CDR3, the DNA is TGTGCCAGCACCCGGACAGGGGGGAACACTGAAGCTTTCTTT. Its translation is CASTRTGGNTEAFF.